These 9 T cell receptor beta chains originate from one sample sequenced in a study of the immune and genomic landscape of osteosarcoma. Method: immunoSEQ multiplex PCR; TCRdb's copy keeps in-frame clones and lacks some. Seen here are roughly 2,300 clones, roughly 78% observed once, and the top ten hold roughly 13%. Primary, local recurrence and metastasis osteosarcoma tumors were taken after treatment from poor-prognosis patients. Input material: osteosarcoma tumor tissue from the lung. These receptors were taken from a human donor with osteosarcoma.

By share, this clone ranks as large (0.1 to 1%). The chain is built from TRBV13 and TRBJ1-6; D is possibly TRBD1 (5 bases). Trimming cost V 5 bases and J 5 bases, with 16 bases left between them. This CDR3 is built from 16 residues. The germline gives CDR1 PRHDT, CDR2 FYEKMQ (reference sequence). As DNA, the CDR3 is TGTGCCAGCAGCGTGGGTTTGAACAGGAATAATTCACCCCTCCACTTT. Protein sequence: CASSVGLNRNNSPLHF.

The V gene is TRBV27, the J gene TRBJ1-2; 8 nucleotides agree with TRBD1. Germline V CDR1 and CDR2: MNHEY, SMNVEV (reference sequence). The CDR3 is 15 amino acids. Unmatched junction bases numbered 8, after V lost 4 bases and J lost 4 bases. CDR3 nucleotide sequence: TGTGCCAGCAGTTCGGCCGACAGGGGTGGCTATGGCTACACCTTC. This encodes CASSSADRGGYGYTF.

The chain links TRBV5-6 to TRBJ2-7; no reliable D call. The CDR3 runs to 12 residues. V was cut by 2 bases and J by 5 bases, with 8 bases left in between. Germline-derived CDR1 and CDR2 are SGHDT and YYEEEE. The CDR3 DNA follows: TGTGCCAGCAGCTTTGGCACGCACGAGCAGTACTTC. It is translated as CASSFGTHEQYF.

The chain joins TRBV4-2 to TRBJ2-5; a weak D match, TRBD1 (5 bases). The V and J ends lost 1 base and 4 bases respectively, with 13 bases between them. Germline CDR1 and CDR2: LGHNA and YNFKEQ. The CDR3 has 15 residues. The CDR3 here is CASSQVGQGGETQYF. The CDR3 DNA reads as TGTGCCAGCAGCCAAGTGGGGCAGGGTGGAGAGACCCAGTACTTC.

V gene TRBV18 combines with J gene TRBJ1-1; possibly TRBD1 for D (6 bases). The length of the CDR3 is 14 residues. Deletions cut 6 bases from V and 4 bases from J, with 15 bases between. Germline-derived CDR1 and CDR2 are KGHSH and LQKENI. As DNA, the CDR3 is TGTGCCAGCTCCGGGGGCCCCCAGGGCACTGAAGCTTTCTTT. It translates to CASSGGPQGTEAFF.

CDR3 DNA: TGTGCCAGTAGTTCAGGACAGGGGCAGGCTGAAGCTTTCTTT. Its protein is CASSSGQGQAEAFF. The chain employs TRBV19 and TRBJ1-1, with 9 bases that match TRBD1. CDR3 size: 14 residues. Per germline, CDR1 LNHDA and CDR2 SQIVND (reference sequence). J lost 6 bases, V lost 5 bases, and 7 bases had no gene match.

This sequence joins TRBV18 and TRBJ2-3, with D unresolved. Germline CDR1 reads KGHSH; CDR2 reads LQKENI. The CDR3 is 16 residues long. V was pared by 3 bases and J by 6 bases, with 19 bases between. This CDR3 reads CASSPNRGEMGDTQYF. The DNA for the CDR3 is TGTGCCAGCTCACCTAACAGAGGCGAGATGGGTGATACGCAGTATTTT.

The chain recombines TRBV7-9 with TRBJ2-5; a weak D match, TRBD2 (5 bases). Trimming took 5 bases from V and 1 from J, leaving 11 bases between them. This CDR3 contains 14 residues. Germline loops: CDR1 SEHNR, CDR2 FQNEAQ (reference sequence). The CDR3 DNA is TGTGCCAGCAGCATGACGGGGATCCAAGAGACCCAGTACTTC. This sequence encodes CASSMTGIQETQYF.

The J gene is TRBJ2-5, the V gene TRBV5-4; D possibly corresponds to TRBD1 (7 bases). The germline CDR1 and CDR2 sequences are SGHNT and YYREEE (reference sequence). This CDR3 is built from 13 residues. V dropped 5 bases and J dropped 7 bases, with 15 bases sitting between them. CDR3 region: CASSTDREATQYF. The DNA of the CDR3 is TGTGCCAGCAGTACAGACAGGGAGGCGACCCAGTACTTC.